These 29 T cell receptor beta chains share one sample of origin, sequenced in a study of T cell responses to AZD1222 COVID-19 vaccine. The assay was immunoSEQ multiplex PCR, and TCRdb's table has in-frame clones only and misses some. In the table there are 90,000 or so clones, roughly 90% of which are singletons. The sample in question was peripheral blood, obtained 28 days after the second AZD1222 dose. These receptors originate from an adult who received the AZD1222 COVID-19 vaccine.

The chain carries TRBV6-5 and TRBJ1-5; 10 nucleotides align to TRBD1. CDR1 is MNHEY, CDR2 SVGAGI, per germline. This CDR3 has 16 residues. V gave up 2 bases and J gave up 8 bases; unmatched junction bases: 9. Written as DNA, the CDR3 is TGTGCCAGCAGTTACGGGACAGGGGCCAGGGGTGAGCCCCAGCATTTT. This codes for CASSYGTGARGEPQHF.

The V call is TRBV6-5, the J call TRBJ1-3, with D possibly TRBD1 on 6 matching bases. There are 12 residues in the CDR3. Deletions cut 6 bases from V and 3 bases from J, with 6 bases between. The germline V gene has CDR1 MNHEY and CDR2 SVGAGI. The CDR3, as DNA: TGTGCCAGCAGACAGGGTGGAAACACCATATATTTT. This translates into CASRQGGNTIYF.

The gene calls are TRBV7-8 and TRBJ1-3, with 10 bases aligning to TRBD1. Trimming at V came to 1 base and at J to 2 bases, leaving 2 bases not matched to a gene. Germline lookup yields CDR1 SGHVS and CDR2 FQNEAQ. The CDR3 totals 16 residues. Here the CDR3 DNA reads TGTGCCAGCAGCTTAGTTGGGACAGGGGCTGGAAACACCATATATTTT. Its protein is CASSLVGTGAGNTIYF.

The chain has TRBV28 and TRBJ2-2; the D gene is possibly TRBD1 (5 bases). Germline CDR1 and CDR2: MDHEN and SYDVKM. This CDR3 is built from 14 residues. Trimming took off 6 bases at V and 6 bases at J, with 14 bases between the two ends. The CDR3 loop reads CASRDRQGSGELFF. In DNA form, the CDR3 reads TGTGCCAGCAGGGATAGGCAGGGTTCCGGGGAGCTGTTTTTT.

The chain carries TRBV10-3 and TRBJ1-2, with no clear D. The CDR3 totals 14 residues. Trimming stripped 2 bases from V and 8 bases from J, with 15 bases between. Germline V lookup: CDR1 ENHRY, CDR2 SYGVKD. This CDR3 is CAISELRQVDGYTF. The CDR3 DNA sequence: TGTGCCATCAGTGAGCTCAGGCAGGTCGACGGCTACACCTTC.

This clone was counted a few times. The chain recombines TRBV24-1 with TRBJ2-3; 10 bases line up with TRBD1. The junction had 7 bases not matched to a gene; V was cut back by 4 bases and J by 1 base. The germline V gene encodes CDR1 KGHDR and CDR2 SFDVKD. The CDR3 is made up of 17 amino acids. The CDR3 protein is CATSEGSTGGGTDTQYF. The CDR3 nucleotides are TGTGCCACCAGTGAGGGTTCGACAGGGGGCGGCACAGATACGCAGTATTTT.

CDR3 DNA: TGTGCCAGCTCCCACAGCGGGGGGGCTTACAATGAGCAGTTCTTC. Its protein is CASSHSGGAYNEQFF. V gene TRBV18 combines with J gene TRBJ2-1, with 10 bases that match TRBD2. This CDR3 comprises 15 residues. From germline, CDR1 is KGHSH and CDR2 LQKENI. Unmatched junction bases numbered 6, after V lost 6 bases and J lost 4 bases.

The CDR3 sequence: CATSETGTGGFNYGYTF. The DNA of the CDR3 is TGTGCCACCAGTGAGACCGGGACAGGGGGCTTTAACTATGGCTACACCTTC. The chain recombines TRBV24-1 with TRBJ1-2; TRBD1 aligns across 12 bases. CDR3 length: 17 amino acids. After removal of 4 bases from V and 1 base from J, the junction contained 6 bases not matched to a gene. Germline V CDR1 and CDR2: KGHDR, SFDVKD.

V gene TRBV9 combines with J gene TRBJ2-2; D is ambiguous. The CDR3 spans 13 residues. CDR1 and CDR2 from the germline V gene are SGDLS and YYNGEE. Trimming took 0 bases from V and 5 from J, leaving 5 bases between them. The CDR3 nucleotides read TGTGCCAGCAGCGTAGAGGTTACCGGGGAGCTGTTTTTT. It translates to CASSVEVTGELFF.

The CDR3 DNA reads TGTGCCAGTCAAGAGGGACAGGGTAGCACTGAAGCTTTCTTT. Protein sequence: CASQEGQGSTEAFF. V is TRBV19 and J is TRBJ1-1, with TRBD1 matching 9 bases. The V gene end was trimmed by 8 bases and the J gene end by 4 bases; junction bases not matched to a gene: 8. CDR3 length equals 14 residues. CDR1 LNHDA and CDR2 SQIVND come from the germline V gene (reference sequence).

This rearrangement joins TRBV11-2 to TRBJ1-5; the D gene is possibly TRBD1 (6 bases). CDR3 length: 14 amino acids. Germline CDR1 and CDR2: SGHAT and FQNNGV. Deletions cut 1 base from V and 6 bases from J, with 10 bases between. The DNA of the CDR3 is TGTGCCAGCAGCTTAGGAGGGGGTGCTCAGCCCCAGCATTTT. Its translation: CASSLGGGAQPQHF. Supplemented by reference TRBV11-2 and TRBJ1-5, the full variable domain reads EAGVAQSPRYKIIEKRQSVAFWCNPISGHATLYWYQQILGQGPKLLIQFQNNGVVDDSQLPKDRFSAERLKGVDSTLKIQPAKLEDSAVYLCASSLGGGAQPQHFGDGTRLSIL.

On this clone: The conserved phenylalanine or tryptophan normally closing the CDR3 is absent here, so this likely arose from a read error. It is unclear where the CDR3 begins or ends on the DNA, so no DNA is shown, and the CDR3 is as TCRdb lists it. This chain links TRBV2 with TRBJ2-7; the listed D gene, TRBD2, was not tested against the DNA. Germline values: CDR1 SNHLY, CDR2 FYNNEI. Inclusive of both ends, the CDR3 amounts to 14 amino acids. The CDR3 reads CASSEATPSGREDL.

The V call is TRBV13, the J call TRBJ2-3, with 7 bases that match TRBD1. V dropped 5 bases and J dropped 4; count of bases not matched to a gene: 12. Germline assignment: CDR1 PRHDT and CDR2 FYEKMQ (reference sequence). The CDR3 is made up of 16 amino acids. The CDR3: CASSNADRAGADTQYF. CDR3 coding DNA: TGTGCCAGCAGCAATGCCGACAGGGCGGGTGCAGATACGCAGTATTTT.

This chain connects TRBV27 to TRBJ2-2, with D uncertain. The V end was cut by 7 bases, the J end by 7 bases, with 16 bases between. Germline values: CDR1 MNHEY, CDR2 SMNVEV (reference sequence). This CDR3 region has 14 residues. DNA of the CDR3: TGTGCCAGCACCCAATTGGGGATCGTCGGGGAGCTGTTTTTT. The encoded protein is CASTQLGIVGELFF.

In DNA, the CDR3 is TGTGCCAGCAGCTTACGGGCTAGCGGGGACAATGAGCAGTTCTTC. This sequence encodes CASSLRASGDNEQFF. The J gene is TRBJ2-1, the V gene TRBV7-2, with 9 nucleotides matching TRBD2. Germline trimming cut 2 bases from V and 5 bases from J; bases unmatched to any gene: 4. Germline V gene sequence: CDR1 SGHTA, CDR2 FQGNSA. This CDR3 is built from 15 residues.

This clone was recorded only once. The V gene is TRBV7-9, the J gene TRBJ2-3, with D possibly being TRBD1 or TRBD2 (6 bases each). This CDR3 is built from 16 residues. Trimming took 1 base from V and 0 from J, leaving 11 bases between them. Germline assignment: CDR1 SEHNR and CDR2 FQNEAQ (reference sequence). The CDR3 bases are TGTGCCAGCAGCTTAGGGGGGGCATCAAGCACAGATACGCAGTATTTT. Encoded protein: CASSLGGASSTDTQYF.

CDR3 protein: CAVVSYNEQFF. In nucleotides, the CDR3 is TGTGCTGTCGTCTCCTACAATGAGCAGTTCTTC. V is TRBV7-2 and J is TRBJ2-1; D unresolved. In germline, CDR1 is SGHTA, CDR2 FQGNSA. This CDR3 comprises 11 residues.

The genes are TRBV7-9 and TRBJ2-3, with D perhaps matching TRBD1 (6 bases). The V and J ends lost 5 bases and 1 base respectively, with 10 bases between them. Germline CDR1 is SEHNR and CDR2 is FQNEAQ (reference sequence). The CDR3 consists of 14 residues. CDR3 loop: CASSGGGGTDTQYF. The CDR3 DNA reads TGTGCCAGCAGCGGGGGCGGAGGCACAGATACGCAGTATTTT.

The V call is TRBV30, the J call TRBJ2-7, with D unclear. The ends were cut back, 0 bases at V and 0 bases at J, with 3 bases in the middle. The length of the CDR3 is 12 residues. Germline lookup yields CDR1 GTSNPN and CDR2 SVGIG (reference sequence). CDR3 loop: CAWSVGSYEQYF. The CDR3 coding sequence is TGTGCCTGGAGTGTCGGCTCCTACGAGCAGTACTTC.

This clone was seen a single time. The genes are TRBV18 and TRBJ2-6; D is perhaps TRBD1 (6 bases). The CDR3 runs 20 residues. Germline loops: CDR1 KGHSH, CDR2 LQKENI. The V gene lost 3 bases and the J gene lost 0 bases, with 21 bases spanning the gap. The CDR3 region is CASSPPSVHRETSGANVLTF. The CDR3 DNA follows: TGTGCCAGCTCACCCCCCTCCGTGCACAGGGAAACCTCTGGGGCCAACGTCCTGACTTTC.

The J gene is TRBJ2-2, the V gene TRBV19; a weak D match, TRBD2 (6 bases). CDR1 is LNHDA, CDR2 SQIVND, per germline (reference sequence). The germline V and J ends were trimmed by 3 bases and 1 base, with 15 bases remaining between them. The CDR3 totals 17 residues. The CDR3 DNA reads TGTGCCAGTAGTATTCCGGACCGGGAGATGAACACCGGGGAGCTGTTTTTT. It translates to CASSIPDREMNTGELFF.

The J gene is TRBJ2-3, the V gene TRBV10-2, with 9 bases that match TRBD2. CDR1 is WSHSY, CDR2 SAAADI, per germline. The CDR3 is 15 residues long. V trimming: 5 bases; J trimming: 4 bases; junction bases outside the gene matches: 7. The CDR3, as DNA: TGCGCCAGCAGTCAAGCGGGGGGAGGTGCAGATACGCAGTATTTT. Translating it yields CASSQAGGGADTQYF.

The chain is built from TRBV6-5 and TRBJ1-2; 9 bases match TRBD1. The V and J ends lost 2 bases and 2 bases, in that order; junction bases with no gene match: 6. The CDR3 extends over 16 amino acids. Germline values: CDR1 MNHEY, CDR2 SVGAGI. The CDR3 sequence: CASSYGETGGNYGYTF. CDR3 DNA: TGTGCCAGCAGTTACGGGGAGACAGGGGGAAACTATGGCTACACCTTC.

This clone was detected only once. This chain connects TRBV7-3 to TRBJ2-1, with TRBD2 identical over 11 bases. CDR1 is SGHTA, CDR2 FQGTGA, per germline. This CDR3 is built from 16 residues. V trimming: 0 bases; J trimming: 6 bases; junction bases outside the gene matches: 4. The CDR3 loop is CASSLTSSGGPNEQFF. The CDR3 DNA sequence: TGTGCCAGCAGCTTAACATCTAGCGGGGGGCCCAATGAGCAGTTCTTC.

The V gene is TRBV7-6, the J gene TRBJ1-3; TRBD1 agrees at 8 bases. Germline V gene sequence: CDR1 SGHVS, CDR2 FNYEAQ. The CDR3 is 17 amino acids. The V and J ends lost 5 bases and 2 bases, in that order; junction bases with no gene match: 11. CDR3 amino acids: CASSPPGQGAPGNTIYF. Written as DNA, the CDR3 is TGTGCCAGCAGCCCCCCGGGGCAGGGGGCGCCTGGAAACACCATATATTTT.

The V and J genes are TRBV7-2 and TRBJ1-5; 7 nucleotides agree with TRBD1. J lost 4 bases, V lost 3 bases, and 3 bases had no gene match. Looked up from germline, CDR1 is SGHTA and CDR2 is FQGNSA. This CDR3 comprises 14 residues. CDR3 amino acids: CASSFRQGNQPQHF. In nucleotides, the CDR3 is TGTGCCAGCAGCTTTCGACAGGGAAATCAGCCCCAGCATTTT.

In nucleotides, the CDR3 is TGTGCCAGCAGCTTAGACCGGGACAGGGGGTTCTTC. Translated, it gives CASSLDRDRGFF. V gene TRBV13 combines with J gene TRBJ2-1; 10 positions match TRBD1. Germline CDR1 and CDR2: PRHDT and FYEKMQ (reference sequence). The J segment lost 15 bases and the V segment lost 1 base, leaving 3 bases of the junction unmatched. The CDR3 spans 12 residues.

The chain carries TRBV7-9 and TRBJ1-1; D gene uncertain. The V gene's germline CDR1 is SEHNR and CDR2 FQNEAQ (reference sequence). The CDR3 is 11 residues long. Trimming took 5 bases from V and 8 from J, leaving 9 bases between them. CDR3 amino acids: CASSDGREAFF. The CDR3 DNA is TGTGCCAGCAGCGACGGACGGGAAGCTTTCTTT.

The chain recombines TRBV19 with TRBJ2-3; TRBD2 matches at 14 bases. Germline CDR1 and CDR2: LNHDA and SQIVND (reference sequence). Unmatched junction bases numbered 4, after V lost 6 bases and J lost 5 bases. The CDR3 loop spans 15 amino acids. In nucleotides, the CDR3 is TGTGCCAGTAGGGGACTAGCGGGGGTTGGAGATACGCAGTATTTT. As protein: CASRGLAGVGDTQYF.